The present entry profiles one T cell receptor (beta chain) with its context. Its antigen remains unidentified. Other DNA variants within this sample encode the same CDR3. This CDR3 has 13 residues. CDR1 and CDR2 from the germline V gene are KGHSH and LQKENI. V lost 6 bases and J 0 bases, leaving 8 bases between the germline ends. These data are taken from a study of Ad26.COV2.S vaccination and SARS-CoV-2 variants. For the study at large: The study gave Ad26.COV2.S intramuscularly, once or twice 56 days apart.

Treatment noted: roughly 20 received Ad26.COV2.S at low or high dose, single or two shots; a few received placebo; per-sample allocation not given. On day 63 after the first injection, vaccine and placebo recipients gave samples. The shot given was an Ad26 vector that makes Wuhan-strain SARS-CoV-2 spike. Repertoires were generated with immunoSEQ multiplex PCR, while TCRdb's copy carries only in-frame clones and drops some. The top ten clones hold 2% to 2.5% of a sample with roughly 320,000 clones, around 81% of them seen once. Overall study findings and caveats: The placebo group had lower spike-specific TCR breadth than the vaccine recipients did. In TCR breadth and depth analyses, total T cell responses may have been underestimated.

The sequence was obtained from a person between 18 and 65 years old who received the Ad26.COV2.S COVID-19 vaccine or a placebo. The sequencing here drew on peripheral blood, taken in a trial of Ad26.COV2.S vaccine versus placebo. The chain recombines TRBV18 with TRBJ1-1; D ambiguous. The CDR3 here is CASSPDLNTEAFF. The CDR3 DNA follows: TGTGCCAGCTCCCCGGATTTGAACACTGAAGCTTTCTTT.